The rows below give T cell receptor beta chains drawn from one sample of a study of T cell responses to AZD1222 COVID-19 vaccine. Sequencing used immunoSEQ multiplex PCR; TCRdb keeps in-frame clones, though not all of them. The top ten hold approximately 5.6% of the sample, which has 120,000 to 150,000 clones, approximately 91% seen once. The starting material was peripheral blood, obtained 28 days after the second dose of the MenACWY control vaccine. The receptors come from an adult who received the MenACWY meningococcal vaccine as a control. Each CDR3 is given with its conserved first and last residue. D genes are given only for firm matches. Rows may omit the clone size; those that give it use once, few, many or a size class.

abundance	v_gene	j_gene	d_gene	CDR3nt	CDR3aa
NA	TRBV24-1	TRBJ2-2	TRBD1	TGTGCCACGGACAGGGGGGCCGGGGAGCTGTTTTTT	CATDRGAGELFF
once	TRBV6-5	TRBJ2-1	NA	TGTGCCAGCGGGGCTAGGGATAATGAGCAGTTCTTC	CASGARDNEQFF
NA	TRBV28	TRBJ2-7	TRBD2	TGTGCCAGCGTGGGGGGGGCCTACGAGCAGTACTTC	CASVGGAYEQYF
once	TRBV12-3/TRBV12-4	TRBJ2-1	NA	TGTGCCAGCAGCCCGTCCCAGGGGTTTGAGCAGTTCTTC	CASSPSQGFEQFF
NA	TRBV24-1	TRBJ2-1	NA	TGTGCCACCAGTCAACAGGCGTGGGCCTACAATGAGCAGTTCTTC	CATSQQAWAYNEQFF
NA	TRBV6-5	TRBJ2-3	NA	TGTGCCAGCAGTTCCGTGGGGACATCGGGGACACAGTATTTT	CASSSVGTSGTQYF
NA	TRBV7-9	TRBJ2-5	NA	TGTGCCAGCAGCCCTTCCGGGACTTACCTTGGAGAGACCCAGTACTTC	CASSPSGTYLGETQYF
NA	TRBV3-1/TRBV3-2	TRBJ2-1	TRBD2	TGTGCCAGCAGCCAAGCTAGGTTCGACCGGGACTACAACAATGAGCAGTTCTTC	CASSQARFDRDYNNEQFF
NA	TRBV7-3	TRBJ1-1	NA	TGTGCCAGCAGCTCGACAGGATATACTGAAGCTTTCTTT	CASSSTGYTEAFF
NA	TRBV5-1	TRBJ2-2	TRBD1	TGCGCCAGCAGCTTGGTGGCCGTAGCAGGGGGCTACACCGGGGAGCTGTTTTTT	CASSLVAVAGGYTGELFF
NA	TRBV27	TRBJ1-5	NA	TGTGCCAGCAGTTCGCGTCTGGGAAATCAGCCCCAGCATTTT	CASSSRLGNQPQHF
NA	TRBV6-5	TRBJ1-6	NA	TGTGCCAGCACCCCCCCGGGAAGTGGACGATCACCCCTCCACTTT	CASTPPGSGRSPLHF
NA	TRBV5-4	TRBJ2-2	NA	TGTGCCAGCAGCTTGGACAGTAACACCGGGGAGCTGTTTTTT	CASSLDSNTGELFF
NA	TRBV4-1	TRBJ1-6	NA	TGCGCCAGCAGCCAAGTCCCGGCAGGGTACAATTCACCCCTCCACTTT	CASSQVPAGYNSPLHF
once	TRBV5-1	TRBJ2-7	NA	TGCGCCAGCCAGTCGGGGACTGAGACCTACGAGCAGTACTTC	CASQSGTETYEQYF
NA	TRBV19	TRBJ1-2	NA	TGTGCCAGTAGTATTCCAGGGCCAAGCTACACCTTC	CASSIPGPSYTF
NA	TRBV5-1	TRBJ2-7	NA	TGCGCCAGCAGCGTTGGACTCCTCTCCTACGAGCAGTACTTC	CASSVGLLSYEQYF
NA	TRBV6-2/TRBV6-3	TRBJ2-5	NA	TGTGCCAGCAGTAACAGGGGAGGGGCCCAGTACTTC	CASSNRGGAQYF
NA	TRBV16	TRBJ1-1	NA	TGTGCCAGCAGCCAATCGAGGGGGTTCGCTGAAGCTTTCTTT	CASSQSRGFAEAFF
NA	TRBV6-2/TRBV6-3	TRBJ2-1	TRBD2	TGTGCCAGCAGTTACCAAATTGTAGCGGGGGGGCCAAAGTTCTTC	CASSYQIVAGGPKFF
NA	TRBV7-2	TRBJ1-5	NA	TGTGCCAGCAGCTTAGACAGGGCAGGCAATCAGCCCCAGCATTTT	CASSLDRAGNQPQHF
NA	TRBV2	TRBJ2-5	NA	TGTGCCAGCAGCGCGACAGGATGGGAGACCCAGTACTTC	CASSATGWETQYF
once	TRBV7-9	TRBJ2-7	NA	TGTGCCAGCAGCTCTCCTAAGTACGAGCAGTACTTC	CASSSPKYEQYF
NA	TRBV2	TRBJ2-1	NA	TGTGCCAGCAGTGAAGCGGGTTGGGATCACAATGAGCAGTTCTTC	CASSEAGWDHNEQFF
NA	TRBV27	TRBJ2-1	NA	TGTGCCAGCAGTATCAGTAGCTCCTACAATGAGCAGTTCTTC	CASSISSSYNEQFF
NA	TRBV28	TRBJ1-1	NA	TGTGCCAGCAGTCTACAGGGACTGCGAGCTTTCTTT	CASSLQGLRAFF
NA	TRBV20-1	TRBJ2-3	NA	TGCAGTGCTAGTGAGGGGAGGACGCTGCGCGCAGATACGCAGTATTTT	CSASEGRTLRADTQYF
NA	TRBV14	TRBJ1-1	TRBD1	TGTGCCAGCAGCTTCTACCACAGGGGTGGTGAAGCTTTCTTT	CASSFYHRGGEAFF
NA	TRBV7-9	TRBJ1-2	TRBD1	TGTGCCAGCAGCCCCGGACAGGGCAATGCCTACACCTTC	CASSPGQGNAYTF
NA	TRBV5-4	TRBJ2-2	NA	TGTGCCAGCAGCTTGGGGGCGGCGGGCACCGGGGAGCTGTTTTTT	CASSLGAAGTGELFF
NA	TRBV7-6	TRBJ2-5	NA	TGTGCCAGCAGCGGGGGGAGCAGAGGCTACGATGGGGAGACCCAGTACTTC	CASSGGSRGYDGETQYF
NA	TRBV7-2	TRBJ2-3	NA	TGTGCCAGCAGCTTAGTCCGAGGGCCAGATACGCAGTATTTT	CASSLVRGPDTQYF
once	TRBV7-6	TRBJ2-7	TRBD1	TGTGCCAGCAGCCCAGTTGGGACAGGGGGCATTAAGCAGTACTTC	CASSPVGTGGIKQYF
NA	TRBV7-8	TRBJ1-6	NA	TGTGCCAGCAGCTCCGACTCCTATAATTCACCCCTCCACTTT	CASSSDSYNSPLHF
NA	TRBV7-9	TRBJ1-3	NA	TGTGCCAGCAGCTCTTCGACATGGAGTGGAAACACCATATATTTT	CASSSSTWSGNTIYF
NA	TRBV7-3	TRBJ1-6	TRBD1	TGTGCCAGCAGCACATCCGGGCCAGGGGGTTCACCCCTCCACTTT	CASSTSGPGGSPLHF
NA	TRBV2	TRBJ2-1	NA	TGTGCCAGCAGTGACGGGACGGTCTACAATGAGCAGTTCTTC	CASSDGTVYNEQFF
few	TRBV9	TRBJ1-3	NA	TGTGCCAGCAGCGTAGGCGGCCCGGGGTCTGGAAACACCATATATTTT	CASSVGGPGSGNTIYF
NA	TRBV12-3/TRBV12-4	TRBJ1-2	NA	TGTGCCAGCAGTTTATGGGAGAACTATGGCTACACCTTC	CASSLWENYGYTF
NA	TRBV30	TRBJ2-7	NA	TGTGCCTGGAGAAGGGGAAGCCCCTACGAGCAGTACTTC	CAWRRGSPYEQYF
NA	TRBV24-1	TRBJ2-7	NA	TGTGCCACCAGTGATCGGGGCAGCGGCGCACAGGAGCAGTACTTC	CATSDRGSGAQEQYF
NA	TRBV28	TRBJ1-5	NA	TGTGCCAGCAGTTTAAAATTGGCAGTTAGCAATCAGCCCCAGCATTTT	CASSLKLAVSNQPQHF
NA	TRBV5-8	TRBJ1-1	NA	TGTGCCAGCAGCTTCTGGGCCCGTCACACTGAAGCTTTCTTT	CASSFWARHTEAFF
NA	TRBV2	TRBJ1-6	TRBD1	TGTGCCAGCAGTGAATCACAGGGGTCGGGGTCACCCCTCCACTTT	CASSESQGSGSPLHF
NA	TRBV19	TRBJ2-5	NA	TGTGCCAGTAGTATAGTAGGCAGACGTGAAGAGACCCAGTACTTC	CASSIVGRREETQYF
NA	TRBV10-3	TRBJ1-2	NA	TGTGCCATCAGTGGTGAAGGAGACTATGGCTACACCTTC	CAISGEGDYGYTF
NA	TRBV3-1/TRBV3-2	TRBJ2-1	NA	TGTGCCAGCAGCCCATCAGGCGATGAGCAGTTCTTC	CASSPSGDEQFF
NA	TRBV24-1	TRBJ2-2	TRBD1	TGTGCCACCAGTGAACGTACAGGGGGCAGAGCGACCGGGGAGCTGTTTTTT	CATSERTGGRATGELFF
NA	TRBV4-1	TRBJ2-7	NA	TGCGCCAGCAGCCACTGGGACATCTCCTACGAGCAGTACTTC	CASSHWDISYEQYF
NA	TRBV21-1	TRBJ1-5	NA	TGTGCCAGCAGCAAAGCCCGCGGAAGGAGCAGCAATCAGCCCCAGCATTTT	CASSKARGRSSNQPQHF
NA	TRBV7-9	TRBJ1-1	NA	TGTGCCAGCAGCGCCCTGGGAGACTACACTGAAGCTTTCTTT	CASSALGDYTEAFF
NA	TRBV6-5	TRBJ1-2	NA	TGTGCCAGCAGTTCCGCGACGGACTATCATGGCTACACCTTC	CASSSATDYHGYTF
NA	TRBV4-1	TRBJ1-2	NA	TGCGCCAGCAGCCAGATAAATCCGGGCCTGGCGGGTGGCTACACCTTC	CASSQINPGLAGGYTF
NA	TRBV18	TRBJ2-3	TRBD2	TGTGCCAGCTCACCACCGACCAGCGGGACTACAGATACGCAGTATTTT	CASSPPTSGTTDTQYF
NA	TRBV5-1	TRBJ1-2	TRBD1	TGCGCCAGCAGCTCTGCGGACAGGGGGCTGTTTGACTACACCTTC	CASSSADRGLFDYTF
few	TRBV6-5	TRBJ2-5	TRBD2	TGTGCCAGCAGTTTTCCGGGACTAGCGGGAGAGACCCAGTACTTC	CASSFPGLAGETQYF
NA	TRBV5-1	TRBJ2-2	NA	TGCGCCAGCAGCTTGCGGGCTCATCCTAACACCGGGGAGCTGTTTTTT	CASSLRAHPNTGELFF
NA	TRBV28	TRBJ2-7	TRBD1	TGTGCCAGCAGTCCTGCCGGGACAGGGTACGAGCAGTACTTC	CASSPAGTGYEQYF